The rows below give T cell receptor beta chains drawn from one sample of a study of blood T cell repertoires in COVID-19. Measured with immunoSEQ multiplex PCR; TCRdb has only the in-frame clones, and not every one. This sample has roughly 260,000 clones, with around 90% found just once. Sequencing was done on a sample of PBMCs or T cells enriched from blood (not recorded which). These receptors were obtained from a woman under 40 with acute COVID-19. Both conserved end residues are part of each CDR3. D genes are given only for firm matches. Only some rows state a clone size, as once, few, many or a class for expanded clones.

D gene	V gene	clone size	J gene	CDR3 protein	CDR3 DNA
TRBD1	TRBV18	NA	TRBJ2-5	CASSPQGQGAETQYF	TGTGCCAGCTCACCTCAGGGACAGGGGGCAGAGACCCAGTACTTC
TRBD1	TRBV10-3	NA	TRBJ2-2	CAISLDRGATGELFF	TGTGCCATCAGCCTAGACAGGGGGGCGACCGGGGAGCTGTTTTTT
NA	TRBV30	NA	TRBJ1-2	CAWRAQLTYSTF	TGTGCCTGGAGGGCCCAATTGACATACTCAACCTTC
TRBD1	TRBV19	NA	TRBJ1-1	CASNSGGPGTEAFF	TGTGCCAGTAATTCAGGGGGCCCGGGGACTGAAGCTTTCTTT
NA	TRBV6-5	NA	TRBJ1-2	CASRRTANYGYTF	TGTGCCAGCAGAAGGACAGCTAACTATGGCTACACCTTC
TRBD2	TRBV2	NA	TRBJ2-7	CASTVSGGRSYEQYF	TGTGCCAGCACTGTTAGCGGGGGACGTTCCTACGAGCAGTACTTC
TRBD2	TRBV28	NA	TRBJ2-7	CASSLQETSAYEQYF	TGTGCCAGCAGTCTACAGGAGACTAGCGCCTACGAGCAGTACTTC
TRBD1	TRBV30	NA	TRBJ2-3	CAWRTGAATDTQYF	TGTGCCTGGAGAACAGGGGCCGCCACAGATACGCAGTATTTT
TRBD1	TRBV27	NA	TRBJ1-1	CASGQGTVEAFF	TGTGCCAGCGGCCAAGGGACAGTTGAAGCTTTCTTT
TRBD2	TRBV13	NA	TRBJ2-7	CASSAQGLASSYEQYF	TGTGCCAGCAGCGCACAGGGACTAGCGAGCTCCTACGAGCAGTACTTC
TRBD1	TRBV10-3	NA	TRBJ2-7	CAISSQGAQGGEQYF	TGTGCCATCAGCTCTCAGGGGGCGCAAGGGGGCGAGCAGTACTTC
NA	TRBV19	NA	TRBJ1-2	CASSRGQSGLGYGYTF	TGTGCCAGTAGTAGAGGACAGTCGGGATTAGGCTATGGCTACACCTTC
NA	TRBV2	NA	TRBJ2-1	CASRAAGTNLNQQFF	TGTGCCAGCAGGGCAGCCGGGACAAACCTTAATCAGCAGTTCTTC
TRBD1	TRBV5-1	NA	TRBJ1-1	CATHETGLGNTEAFF	TGCGCCACCCACGAGACAGGGTTGGGGAACACTGAAGCTTTCTTT
NA	TRBV7-2	NA	TRBJ2-7	CASSLGSYYEQYF	TGTGCCAGCAGCTTGGGCAGTTACTACGAGCAGTACTTC
TRBD2	TRBV9	NA	TRBJ2-7	CASSPSGDSYEQYF	TGTGCCAGCAGTCCTAGCGGGGATTCTTACGAGCAGTACTTC
NA	TRBV7-8	once	TRBJ1-1	CASSLRETSVNTEAFF	TGTGCCAGCAGCTTAAGGGAGACTAGCGTGAACACTGAAGCTTTCTTT
TRBD1	TRBV15	NA	TRBJ2-3	CATSRDWTGGSADTQYF	TGTGCCACCAGCAGAGATTGGACAGGGGGGAGCGCAGATACGCAGTATTTT
NA	TRBV28	NA	TRBJ1-6	CASSLYQYGNSPLHF	TGTGCCAGCAGTTTATACCAATACGGTAATTCACCCCTCCACTTT
NA	TRBV27	NA	TRBJ1-2	CASSLYGLYGYTF	TGTGCCAGCAGTTTATATGGGCTTTATGGCTACACCTTC
TRBD1	TRBV6-5	few	TRBJ1-3	CASKLGTASGNTIYF	TGTGCCAGCAAGCTCGGGACAGCTTCTGGAAACACCATATATTTT
NA	TRBV19	NA	TRBJ1-2	CASAENEGGYGYTF	TGTGCCAGTGCTGAAAATGAGGGTGGCTATGGCTACACCTTC
TRBD2	TRBV7-2	NA	TRBJ2-1	CASSPTSGGYNEQFF	TGTGCCAGCAGCCCTACTAGCGGGGGCTACAATGAGCAGTTCTTC
NA	TRBV5-6	NA	TRBJ1-2	CASSLGPGSNYGYTF	TGTGCCAGCAGCTTGGGGCCAGGGTCTAACTATGGCTACACCTTC
NA	TRBV7-9	NA	TRBJ2-3	CASSSQGKDTQYF	TGTGCCAGCAGCTCACAGGGAAAAGATACGCAGTATTTT
NA	TRBV2	NA	TRBJ1-4	CASSLTGATNEKLFF	TGTGCCAGCAGTCTAACAGGTGCAACTAATGAAAAACTGTTTTTT
NA	TRBV5-5	once	TRBJ1-6	CASMDSYNSPLHF	TGTGCCAGCATGGACAGCTATAATTCACCCCTCCACTTT